One sample yielded the 28 T cell receptor beta chains listed below, sequenced in a study of brain T cells in children with intractable seizures. Some clones are missing from TCRdb's copy, which holds only in-frame ones; the method was immunoSEQ multiplex PCR. The table lists 60,000 to 65,000 clones, around 96% of them singletons. This material consisted of peripheral blood, taken at surgery. The receptors originated from a boy under two years old with focal cortical dysplasia and intractable seizures.

This clone has a single count. This chain links TRBV10-3 with TRBJ2-7, with TRBD2 matching 10 bases. The CDR3 totals 14 residues. V lost 10 bases to trimming and J lost 6 bases; unmatched junction nucleotides: 12. The germline V gene encodes CDR1 ENHRY and CDR2 SYGVKD. The CDR3 region is CATASLAGASEQYF. The CDR3 DNA reads as TGTGCCACCGCCTCCCTAGCGGGAGCTAGCGAGCAGTACTTC.

This sequence joins TRBV21-1 and TRBJ1-4; TRBD1 is taken as the D call from the table, unchecked against the DNA. TRBV21-1 counts as a pseudogene. This CDR3 is 13 amino acids long. The DNA for the CDR3 is TGTGCCAGCAGCGGGCCAACTAATGAAAAACTGTTTTTT. Translating it yields CASSGPTNEKLFF.

The rearrangement links TRBV28 to TRBJ2-1, with 16 bases fitting TRBD2. The CDR3 has 16 amino acids. Unmatched junction bases numbered 7, after V lost 5 bases and J lost 9 bases. Germline V CDR1 and CDR2: MDHEN, SYDVKM. In DNA, the CDR3 is TGTGCCAGCAGTATCCCGGGACTAGCGGGGGGGCTTGAGCAGTTCTTC. Protein product: CASSIPGLAGGLEQFF.

The sample holds one count of this clone. This sequence joins TRBV12-5 and TRBJ2-7; a possible D gene is TRBD1 (5 bases). CDR1 LGHNT and CDR2 FRNRAP come from the germline V gene. This CDR3 has 15 amino acids. The ends were cut back, 1 base at V and 7 bases at J, with 17 bases in the middle. The CDR3 DNA reads TGTGCTAGTGGTTTGGAAAATTCAGGGTGGCCGGAGCAGTACTTC. This gives the protein CASGLENSGWPEQYF.

This rearrangement joins TRBV6-5 to TRBJ2-7; possible D gene TRBD1, 5 bases. The CDR3 sequence is 15 residues long. Per the germline V gene, CDR1 is MNHEY and CDR2 is SVGAGI. The V and J ends lost 5 bases and 6 bases respectively, with 20 bases between them. The CDR3 reads CASSKPLGHYGEQYF. The CDR3 region has the DNA TGTGCCAGCAGTAAACCCTTAGGACATTATGGCGAGCAGTACTTC.

V is TRBV6-5 and J is TRBJ1-2, with D possibly being TRBD1 (5 bases). Germline V gene data show CDR1 as MNHEY and CDR2 as SVGAGI. This CDR3 region has 14 residues. The V gene lost 0 bases and the J gene lost 4 bases, with 9 bases spanning the gap. CDR3 nucleotides: TGTGCCAGCAGTTACTCGAGGGGCCGCTATGGCTACACCTTC. Residues: CASSYSRGRYGYTF.

The V call is TRBV19, the J call TRBJ1-4; perhaps TRBD1 as D (5 bases). Looked up from germline, CDR1 is LNHDA and CDR2 is SQIVND (reference sequence). The V end was cut by 4 bases, the J end by 3 bases, with 12 bases between. The CDR3 is made up of 15 amino acids. The CDR3 loop reads CASSTLQDPNEKLFF. CDR3 in DNA: TGTGCCAGTAGTACCCTACAGGACCCTAATGAAAAACTGTTTTTT.

The rearrangement uses TRBV24-1 and TRBJ2-3; 9 bases map to TRBD2. V lost 3 bases to trimming and J lost 2 bases; unmatched junction nucleotides: 2. CDR3 length: 15 amino acids. Germline loops: CDR1 KGHDR, CDR2 SFDVKD. CDR3 DNA: TGTGCCACCAGTGATAGCGGGGGGAACACAGATACGCAGTATTTT. It encodes CATSDSGGNTDTQYF.

In this sample, this clone turned up once. The genes are TRBV5-4 and TRBJ2-5; D is ambiguous. The CDR3 is 12 residues long. V lost 4 bases, J lost 3 bases, and 7 bases lay in between. The germline V gene encodes CDR1 SGHNT and CDR2 YYREEE (reference sequence). As DNA, the CDR3 is TGTGCCAGCAGCCCGTATAAAGAGACCCAGTACTTC. As protein: CASSPYKETQYF.

This chain connects TRBV7-2 to TRBJ1-5; the match to TRBD1 covers 9 bases. The CDR3 is 14 residues long. CDR1 is SGHTA and CDR2 is FQGNSA in the germline V gene. The trim removed 5 bases at V and 4 bases at J, leaving 3 bases unmatched. The CDR3 is CASSPTGGNQPQHF. The CDR3 coding sequence is TGTGCCAGCAGCCCGACAGGGGGGAATCAGCCCCAGCATTTT.

The V and J genes are TRBV11-1 and TRBJ2-7; TRBD1 matches at 9 bases. The J segment lost 3 bases and the V segment lost 5 bases, leaving 5 bases of the junction unmatched. The germline CDR1 and CDR2 sequences are SGHAT and FQDESV (reference sequence). The CDR3 covers 14 residues. As DNA, the CDR3 is TGTGCCAGCAGCCCGGGACAGGGATTCTACGAGCAGTACTTC. This encodes CASSPGQGFYEQYF.

This chain connects TRBV5-5 to TRBJ1-6, with unresolved D. The CDR3 consists of 14 residues. V shed 0 bases and J shed 13 bases, with 14 bases lying between them. Germline loops: CDR1 SGHKS, CDR2 YYEKEE (reference sequence). For the CDR3, the DNA is TGTGCCAGCAGCTTGGGCCCCCCGGAGATCCCCCTCCACTTT. This encodes CASSLGPPEIPLHF.

J is TRBJ2-5 and V is TRBV4-1; the match to TRBD1 covers 9 bases. The CDR3 has 13 residues. J gave up 4 bases and V 3 bases, and 0 bases lay outside the gene matches. Germline V gene sequence: CDR1 MGHRA, CDR2 YSYEKL. The CDR3 DNA follows: TGCGCCAGCAGCCAGACAGGGGGAGAGACCCAGTACTTC. Its translation is CASSQTGGETQYF.

V gene TRBV3-1 (or the pseudogene TRBV3-2) combines with J gene TRBJ2-1; TRBD2 matches at 8 bases. The length of the CDR3 is 20 residues. Germline V CDR1 and CDR2: LGHDT, YNNKEL (reference sequence). J was trimmed by 0 bases and V by 4 bases; bases with no gene match: 17. CDR3 in amino acids: CASSPRGPAGVTSSYNEQFF. As DNA, the CDR3 is TGTGCCAGCAGCCCCAGGGGCCCAGCGGGAGTGACGAGCTCCTACAATGAGCAGTTCTTC.

The V and J genes are TRBV3-1 (or the pseudogene TRBV3-2) and TRBJ2-7, with D hard to call. The V end lost 3 bases, the J end lost 3 bases, and 6 bases lay between the germline ends. CDR1 is LGHDT and CDR2 is YNNKEL in the germline V gene (reference sequence). The CDR3 has 12 residues. The CDR3: CASSQEVYEQYF. The CDR3 DNA is TGTGCCAGCAGCCAGGAAGTCTACGAGCAGTACTTC.

The chain couples TRBV7-9 to TRBJ2-1, with TRBD2 identical over 11 bases. After removal of 3 bases from V and 12 bases from J, the junction contained 10 bases not matched to a gene. The CDR3 sequence is 15 residues long. CDR1 is SEHNR, CDR2 FQNEAQ, per germline (reference sequence). CDR3 sequence (DNA): TGTGCCAGCAGCTTTCGGACTAGCGGGCCTTTGGGGCAGTTCTTC. Protein product: CASSFRTSGPLGQFF.

The V and J genes are TRBV6-5 and TRBJ2-7; 9 bases are a match to TRBD1. Germline assignment: CDR1 MNHEY and CDR2 SVGAGI. The CDR3 is made up of 15 amino acids. Germline trimming cut 7 bases from V and 2 bases from J; bases unmatched to any gene: 9. CDR3 sequence: CASTPGTGKTYEQYF. CDR3 nucleotide sequence: TGTGCCAGCACCCCTGGGACAGGGAAGACCTACGAGCAGTACTTC.

The rearrangement links TRBV19 to TRBJ1-2; a possible D gene is TRBD1 (5 bases). Germline lookup yields CDR1 LNHDA and CDR2 SQIVND (reference sequence). CDR3 length equals 16 residues. The ends were cut back, 3 bases at V and 5 bases at J, with 19 bases in the middle. The CDR3 region is CASSIRPRLGDYGYTF. The CDR3 region has the DNA TGTGCCAGTAGTATCCGGCCCCGGTTAGGGGATTATGGCTACACCTTC.

This clone was seen just once. This chain links TRBV7-8 with TRBJ2-1; 10 positions agree with TRBD1. The length of the CDR3 is 14 residues. Trimming cost V 3 bases and J 5 bases; bases outside gene matches: 1. The germline V gene encodes CDR1 SGHVS and CDR2 FQNEAQ. The CDR3 region is CASSFGTGDNEQFF. In DNA, the CDR3 is TGTGCCAGCAGCTTCGGGACAGGGGACAATGAGCAGTTCTTC.

The chain joins TRBV9 to TRBJ2-3; TRBD2 aligns across 8 bases. The J segment lost 4 bases and the V segment lost 2 bases, leaving 6 bases of the junction unmatched. The CDR3 runs 15 residues. Germline CDR1 is SGDLS and CDR2 is YYNGEE. This chain's CDR3 is CASSVGTSMPDTQYF. For the CDR3, the DNA is TGTGCCAGCAGCGTGGGGACTAGTATGCCAGATACGCAGTATTTT.

V gene TRBV24-1 combines with J gene TRBJ2-5; possible D gene TRBD1, 6 bases. Germline V gives CDR1 KGHDR, CDR2 SFDVKD. The CDR3 runs to 15 residues. Trimming pared 2 bases from V and 1 base from J, leaving 10 bases between. The CDR3: CATSDSRQVQETQYF. Written as DNA, the CDR3 is TGTGCCACCAGTGATTCTCGACAGGTCCAAGAGACCCAGTACTTC.

Here the CDR3 reads CASSQVSPQGNTEAFF. The CDR3 DNA reads TGTGCCAGCAGCCAAGTATCACCACAGGGGAACACTGAAGCTTTCTTT. The V call is TRBV3-1 (or the pseudogene TRBV3-2), the J call TRBJ1-1, with D perhaps TRBD1 (6 bases). Trimming left V 1 base short and J 1 base short, with 13 bases between. Germline assignment: CDR1 LGHDT and CDR2 YNNKEL (reference sequence). The CDR3 totals 16 residues.

The genes are TRBV10-3 and TRBJ1-2; a possible D gene is TRBD1 (5 bases). CDR1 is ENHRY, CDR2 SYGVKD, per germline. Between the trimmed V and J ends, which lost 4 bases and 7 bases, there was a span of 16 bases. The length of the CDR3 is 14 residues. The CDR3 loop reads CAISAPTRGGGYTF. The DNA of the CDR3 is TGTGCCATCAGTGCCCCGACCCGGGGGGGTGGCTACACCTTC.

J is TRBJ2-1 and V is TRBV29-1; TRBD1 matches at 8 bases. V was clipped by 6 bases and J by 7 bases; unmatched bases: 8. The CDR3 is 13 amino acids. Germline assignment: CDR1 SQVTM and CDR2 ANQGSEA. The DNA for the CDR3 is TGCAGCGTCACTAGGACAGGGTCAAATGAGCAGTTCTTC. Protein: CSVTRTGSNEQFF.

This clone came up once. The CDR3 DNA is TGTGCCAGCAGTGAAGTTGCTCAGGGTAGCAGTGAAAAACTGTTTTTT. Translating it yields CASSEVAQGSSEKLFF. The J gene is TRBJ1-4, the V gene TRBV6-1; TRBD1 might be the D (5 bases). Germline V gene sequence: CDR1 MNHNS, CDR2 SASEGT. The CDR3 sequence is 16 residues long. Trimming cost V 1 base and J 7 bases, with 16 bases left between them.

The rearrangement joins TRBV3-1 (or the pseudogene TRBV3-2) to TRBJ2-7, with D possibly matching TRBD2 (7 bases). The CDR3 is 14 amino acids. Trimming cost V 1 base and J 2 bases, with 9 bases left between them. The germline gives CDR1 LGHDT, CDR2 YNNKEL (reference sequence). CDR3 sequence (DNA): TGTGCCAGCAGCCAAGGGGGGGGGCCCTACGAGCAGTACTTC. Protein: CASSQGGGPYEQYF.

This chain uses TRBV5-6 with TRBJ2-7; 10 bases line up with TRBD2. Trimming removed 0 bases from V and 8 bases from J; junction bases left unmatched: 8. The CDR3 extends over 15 amino acids. Per the germline V gene, CDR1 is SGHDT and CDR2 is YYEEEE. CDR3 sequence (DNA): TGTGCCAGCAGCTTGGTTGCCAGCGGGGGGGCCAAGCAGTACTTC. Its protein product is CASSLVASGGAKQYF. Filled out from reference TRBV5-6 and TRBJ2-7, the complete variable domain reads DAGVTQSPTHLIKTRGQQVTLRCSPKSGHDTVSWYQQALGQGPQFIFQYYEEEERQRGNFPDRFSGHQFPNYSSELNVNALLLGDSALYLCASSLVASGGAKQYFGPGTRLTVT.

This chain links TRBV7-2 with TRBJ2-1; D call uncertain. This CDR3 is 15 amino acids long. Per germline, CDR1 SGHTA and CDR2 FQGNSA. Trimming shortened V by 5 bases and J by 4 bases, and 15 bases separated the two germline ends. The CDR3 coding sequence is TGTGCCAGCAGCCCCCGAAAGGTACTATACAATGAGCAGTTCTTC. Its translation: CASSPRKVLYNEQFF.